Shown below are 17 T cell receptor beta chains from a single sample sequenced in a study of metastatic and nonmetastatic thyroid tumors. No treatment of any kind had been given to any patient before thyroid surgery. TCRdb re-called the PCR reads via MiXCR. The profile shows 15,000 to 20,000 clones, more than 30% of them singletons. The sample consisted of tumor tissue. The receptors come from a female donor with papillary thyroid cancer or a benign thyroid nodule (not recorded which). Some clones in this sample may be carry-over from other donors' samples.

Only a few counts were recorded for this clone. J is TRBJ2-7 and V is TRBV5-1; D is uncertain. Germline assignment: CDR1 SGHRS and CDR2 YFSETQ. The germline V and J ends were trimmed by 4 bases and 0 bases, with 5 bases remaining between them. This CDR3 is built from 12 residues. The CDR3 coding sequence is TGCGCCAGCAGCCATGACTCCTACGAGCAGTACTTC. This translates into CASSHDSYEQYF.

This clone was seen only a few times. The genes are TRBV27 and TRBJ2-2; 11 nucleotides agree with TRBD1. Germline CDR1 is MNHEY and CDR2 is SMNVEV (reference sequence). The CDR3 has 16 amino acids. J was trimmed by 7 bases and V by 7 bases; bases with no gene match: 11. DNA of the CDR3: TGTGCCAGCACCCGGACAGGGGGCCAGTGGGGCGGGGAGCTGTTTTTT. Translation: CASTRTGGQWGGELFF.

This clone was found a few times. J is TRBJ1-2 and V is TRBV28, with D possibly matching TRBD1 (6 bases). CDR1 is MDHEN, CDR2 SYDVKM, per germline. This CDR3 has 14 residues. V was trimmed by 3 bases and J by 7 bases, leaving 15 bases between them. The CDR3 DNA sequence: TGTGCCAGCAGTTTGGGACGGGGGGCAACTGGCTACACCTTC. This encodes CASSLGRGATGYTF.

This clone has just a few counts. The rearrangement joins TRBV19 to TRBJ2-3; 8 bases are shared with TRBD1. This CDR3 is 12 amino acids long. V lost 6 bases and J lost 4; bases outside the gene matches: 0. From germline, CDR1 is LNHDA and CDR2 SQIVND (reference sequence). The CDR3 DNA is TGTGCCAGTAGGGACAGGGCAGATACGCAGTATTTT. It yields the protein CASRDRADTQYF.

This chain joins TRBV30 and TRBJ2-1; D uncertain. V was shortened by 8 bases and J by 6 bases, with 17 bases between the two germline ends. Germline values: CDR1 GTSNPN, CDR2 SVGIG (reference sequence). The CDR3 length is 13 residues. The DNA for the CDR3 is TGTGCCGGATCATTTAGTTTTACCAATGAGCAGTTCTTC. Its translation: CAGSFSFTNEQFF.

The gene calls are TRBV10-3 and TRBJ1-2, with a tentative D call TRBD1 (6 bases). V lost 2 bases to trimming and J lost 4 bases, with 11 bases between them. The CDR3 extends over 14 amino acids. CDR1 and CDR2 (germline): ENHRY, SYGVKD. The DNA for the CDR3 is TGTGCCATCAGTGAGGGCAGGGGCCTCTATGGCTACACCTTC. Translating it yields CAISEGRGLYGYTF.

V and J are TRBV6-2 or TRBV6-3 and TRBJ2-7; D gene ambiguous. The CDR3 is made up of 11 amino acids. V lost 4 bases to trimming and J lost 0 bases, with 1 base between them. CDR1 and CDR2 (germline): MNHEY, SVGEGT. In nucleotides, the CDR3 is TGTGCCAGCAGTTTCTCCTACGAGCAGTACTTC. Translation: CASSFSYEQYF.

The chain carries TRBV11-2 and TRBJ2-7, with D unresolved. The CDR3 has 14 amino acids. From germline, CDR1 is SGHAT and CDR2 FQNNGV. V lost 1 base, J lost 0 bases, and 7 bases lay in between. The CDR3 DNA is TGTGCCAGCAGCTTAGGGCTACGCTCCTACGAGCAGTACTTC. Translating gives CASSLGLRSYEQYF.

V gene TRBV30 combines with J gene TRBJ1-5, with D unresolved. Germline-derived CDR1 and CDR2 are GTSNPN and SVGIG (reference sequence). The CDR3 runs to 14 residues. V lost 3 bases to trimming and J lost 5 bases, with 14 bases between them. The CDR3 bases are TGTGCCTGGAGCAGGCGGGAGGCGGATCAGCCCCAGCATTTT. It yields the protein CAWSRREADQPQHF.

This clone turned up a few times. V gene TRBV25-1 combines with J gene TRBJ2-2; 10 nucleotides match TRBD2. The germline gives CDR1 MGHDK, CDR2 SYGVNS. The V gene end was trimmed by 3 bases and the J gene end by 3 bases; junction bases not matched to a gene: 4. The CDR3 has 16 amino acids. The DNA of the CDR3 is TGTGCCAGCAGTGACAGCGGGAGGGCCGACACCGGGGAGCTGTTTTTT. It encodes CASSDSGRADTGELFF.

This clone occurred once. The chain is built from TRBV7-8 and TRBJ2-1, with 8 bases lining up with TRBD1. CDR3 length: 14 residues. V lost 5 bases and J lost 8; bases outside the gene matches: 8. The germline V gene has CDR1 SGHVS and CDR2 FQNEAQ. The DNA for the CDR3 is TGTGCCAGCAGCCGCCGGGACAGGTTCTATGAGCAGTTCTTC. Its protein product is CASSRRDRFYEQFF.

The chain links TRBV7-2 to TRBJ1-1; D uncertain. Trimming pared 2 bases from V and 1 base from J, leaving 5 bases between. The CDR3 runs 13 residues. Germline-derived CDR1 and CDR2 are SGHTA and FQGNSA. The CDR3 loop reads CASSLYENTEAFF. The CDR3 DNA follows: TGTGCCAGCAGCTTATACGAGAACACTGAAGCTTTCTTT.

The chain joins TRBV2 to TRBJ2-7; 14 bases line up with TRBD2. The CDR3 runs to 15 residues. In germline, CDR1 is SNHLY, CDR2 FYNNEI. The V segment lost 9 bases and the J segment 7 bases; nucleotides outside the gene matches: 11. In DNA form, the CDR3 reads TGTGCCAGTGTATTGGGGACTAGCGGGAGTGGTGAGCAGTACTTC. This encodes CASVLGTSGSGEQYF.

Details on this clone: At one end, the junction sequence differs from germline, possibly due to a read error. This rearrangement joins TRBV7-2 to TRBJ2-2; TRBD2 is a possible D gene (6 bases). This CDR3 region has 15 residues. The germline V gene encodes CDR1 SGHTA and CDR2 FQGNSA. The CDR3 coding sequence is TGTGTCAGCAGGCCGGGACTGAGGAACGTCGGGGAGCTGTTTTTT. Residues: CVSRPGLRNVGELFF. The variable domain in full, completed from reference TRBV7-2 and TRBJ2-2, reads GAGVSQSPSNKVTEKGKDVELRCDPISGHTALYWYRQSLGQGLEFLIYFQGNSAPDKSGLPSDRFSAERTGGSVSTLTIQRTQQEDSAVYLCVSRPGLRNVGELFFGEGSRLTVL.

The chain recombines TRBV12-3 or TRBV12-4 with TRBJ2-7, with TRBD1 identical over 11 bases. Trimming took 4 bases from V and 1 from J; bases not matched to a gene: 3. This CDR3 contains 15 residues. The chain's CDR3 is CASSSGQGASYEQYF. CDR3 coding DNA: TGTGCCAGCAGTTCCGGACAGGGGGCTTCCTACGAGCAGTACTTC.

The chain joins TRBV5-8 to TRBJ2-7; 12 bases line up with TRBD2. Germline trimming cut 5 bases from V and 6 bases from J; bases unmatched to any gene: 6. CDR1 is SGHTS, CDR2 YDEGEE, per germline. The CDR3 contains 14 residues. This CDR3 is CASRRLAGAVEQYF. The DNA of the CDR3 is TGTGCCAGCAGGAGACTAGCGGGAGCTGTCGAGCAGTACTTC.

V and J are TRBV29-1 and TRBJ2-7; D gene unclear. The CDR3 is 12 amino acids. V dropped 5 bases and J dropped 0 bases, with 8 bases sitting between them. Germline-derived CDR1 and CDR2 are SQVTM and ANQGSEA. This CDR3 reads CSVFSVSYEQYF. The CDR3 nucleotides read TGCAGCGTTTTCTCAGTCTCCTACGAGCAGTACTTC.